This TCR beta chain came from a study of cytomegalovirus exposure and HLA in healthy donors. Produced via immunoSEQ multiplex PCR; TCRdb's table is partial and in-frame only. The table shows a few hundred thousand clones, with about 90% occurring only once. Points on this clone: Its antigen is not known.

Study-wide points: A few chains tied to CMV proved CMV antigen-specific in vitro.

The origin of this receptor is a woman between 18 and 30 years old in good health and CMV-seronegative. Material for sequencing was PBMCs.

CDR3 amino acids: CASSKTGAAQTQYF. The CDR3 DNA is TGTGCCAGTAGTAAAACAGGGGCCGCCCAGACCCAGTACTTC. This sequence joins TRBV19 and TRBJ2-5, with 7 bases that match TRBD1. CDR3 size: 14 residues. Germline values: CDR1 LNHDA, CDR2 SQIVND (reference sequence). V dropped 4 bases and J dropped 6; count of bases not matched to a gene: 8.